These 28 T cell receptor beta chains were all obtained from the same sample, sequenced in a study of early T cells in non-severe SARS-CoV-2 infection. From the 5' RACE reads, TCRdb called clonotypes with MiXCR, one entry per CDR3 protein. Altogether approximately 50,000 distinct CDR3 sequences are present, around 10% being singletons, with the ten largest covering about 8.3%. Input material: whole blood. The origin of the receptors is an adult who was a healthcare worker with PCR-confirmed SARS-CoV-2 infection or an uninfected control (not recorded which).

This clonotype has more than one count but fewer than ten. This chain uses TRBV27 with TRBJ2-7, with D unresolved. This CDR3 has 11 residues. Deletions cut 8 bases from V and 6 bases from J, with 11 bases between. Germline assignment: CDR1 MNHEY and CDR2 SMNVEV (reference sequence). The CDR3: CASGYVAEQYF. The CDR3 DNA is TGTGCCAGCGGCTACGTCGCCGAGCAGTACTTC.

In its sample, this clonotype was seen once. It may be a read error: a sequence one base away is much more abundant. Here the CDR3 DNA reads TGCGCCAGCAGCCAAGGGTTCCTGGGACAGGGGGATGTAGCTTTCTTT. Protein: CASSQGFLGQGDVAFF. The chain couples TRBV4-1 to TRBJ1-1; the match to TRBD1 covers 11 bases. This CDR3 is 16 amino acids long. V gave up 1 base and J gave up 10 bases; unmatched junction bases: 11. The germline CDR1 and CDR2 sequences are MGHRA and YSYEKL.

This clonotype has a count of ten or more. This chain connects TRBV19 to TRBJ1-2; no definite D call. Germline V gene lookup returns CDR1 LNHDA and CDR2 SQIVND (reference sequence). This CDR3 spans 12 amino acids. Trimming took 10 bases from V and 8 from J, leaving 17 bases between them. CDR3 amino acids: CATLSNVVGYTF. The DNA of the CDR3 is TGTGCCACCCTATCAAATGTTGTGGGCTACACCTTC.

The CDR3 coding sequence is TGCAGTGCTGACCGGGACACCTACGAGCAGTACTTC. This sequence encodes CSADRDTYEQYF. This rearrangement joins TRBV20-1 to TRBJ2-7; weak D call: TRBD1 (6 bases). V was shortened by 5 bases and J by 2 bases, with 10 bases between the two germline ends. The length of the CDR3 is 12 residues. Germline V gives CDR1 DFQATT, CDR2 SNEGSKA (reference sequence).

This chain joins TRBV15 and TRBJ1-1; D remains ambiguous. In germline, CDR1 is LNHNV, CDR2 YYDKDF (reference sequence). The CDR3 sequence is 12 residues long. V lost 1 base, J lost 5 bases, and 5 bases lay in between. CDR3 residues: CATSRVGTEAFF. For the CDR3, the DNA is TGTGCCACCAGCAGAGTGGGTACTGAAGCTTTCTTT.

The CDR3 DNA reads as TGTGCCAGCAGCGTAGGGACTAGCGGGAGGATTTACAATGAGCAGTTCTTC. Its protein product is CASSVGTSGRIYNEQFF. The chain combines TRBV9 with TRBJ2-1; 14 bases are a match to TRBD2. The CDR3 has 17 residues. Germline CDR1 reads SGDLS; CDR2 reads YYNGEE. V lost 0 bases to trimming and J lost 4 bases; unmatched junction nucleotides: 3.

This clonotype occurred many times. The chain recombines TRBV7-9 with TRBJ2-5, with 9 nucleotides matching TRBD1. This CDR3 has 15 amino acids. CDR1 and CDR2 from the germline V gene are SEHNR and FQNEAQ (reference sequence). After removal of 6 bases from V and 1 base from J, the junction contained 6 bases not matched to a gene. The CDR3 region is CASSLGDRAQETQYF. The DNA of the CDR3 is TGTGCCAGCAGTCTGGGGGACAGGGCCCAAGAGACCCAGTACTTC.

This clonotype has a count of ten or more. V is TRBV18 and J is TRBJ2-7; no clear D gene. The CDR3 loop spans 13 amino acids. Trimming stripped 2 bases from V and 4 bases from J, with 9 bases between. The germline V gene has CDR1 KGHSH and CDR2 LQKENI. The CDR3 reads CASSPSGMYEQYF. CDR3 nucleotide sequence: TGTGCCAGCTCACCAAGTGGTATGTACGAGCAGTACTTC.

V usage is TRBV29-1 and J usage is TRBJ1-1, with D possibly TRBD1 on 6 matching bases. Germline loops: CDR1 SQVTM, CDR2 ANQGSEA. Trimming took 5 bases from V and 7 from J, leaving 17 bases between them. The CDR3 covers 13 residues. The CDR3 region is CSVTWGGRNEAFF. For the CDR3, the DNA is TGCAGCGTTACTTGGGGGGGGCGGAATGAAGCTTTCTTT.

The chain couples TRBV6-1 to TRBJ2-3, with 8 bases that match TRBD1. There are 16 residues in the CDR3. The germline V gene encodes CDR1 MNHNS and CDR2 SASEGT. J lost 3 bases, V lost 5 bases, and 10 bases had no gene match. CDR3 nucleotide sequence: TGTGCCAGCAGTAACCCCCCGGGACAGGAGACAGATACGCAGTATTTT. This translates into CASSNPPGQETDTQYF.

This clonotype has a handful of counts. This chain joins TRBV2 and TRBJ1-5; D gene uncertain. V was trimmed by 7 bases and J by 0 bases, leaving 13 bases between them. The germline V gene encodes CDR1 SNHLY and CDR2 FYNNEI. This CDR3 has 15 residues. CDR3 residues: CASKENRNSNQPQHF. The CDR3 nucleotides read TGTGCCAGCAAAGAGAATCGAAATAGCAATCAGCCCCAGCATTTT.

The rearrangement links TRBV5-1 to TRBJ2-1; D assignment may be TRBD1 or TRBD2 (5 bases each). The CDR3 is made up of 18 amino acids. Per germline, CDR1 SGHRS and CDR2 YFSETQ. V lost 4 bases and J lost 0, with 20 bases in between. The CDR3 bases are TGCGCCAGCAGCCAGAACCCCGGGACCACCAGCTCCTACAATGAGCAGTTCTTC. Translating gives CASSQNPGTTSSYNEQFF.

The sample holds many counts of this clonotype. The chain uses TRBV7-2 and TRBJ2-7, with 10 bases identical to TRBD2. Trimming at V came to 1 base and at J to 4 bases, leaving 16 bases not matched to a gene. CDR1 is SGHTA and CDR2 is FQGNSA in the germline V gene. This CDR3 comprises 19 residues. The CDR3 bases are TGTGCCAGCAGCTTAGACTGGACTAGCGGACCCCAGAAAAGTTACGAGCAGTACTTC. This codes for CASSLDWTSGPQKSYEQYF.

V and J are TRBV7-9 and TRBJ1-1; 7 bases agree with TRBD1. This CDR3 is built from 15 residues. J gave up 2 bases and V 5 bases, and 8 bases lay outside the gene matches. Germline V gene lookup returns CDR1 SEHNR and CDR2 FQNEAQ (reference sequence). CDR3 region: CASSPPGQPNTEAFF. The CDR3, as DNA: TGTGCCAGCAGCCCGCCGGGACAGCCAAACACTGAAGCTTTCTTT.

The chain joins TRBV6-1 to TRBJ2-7; TRBD2 matches at 7 bases. Germline V gene sequence: CDR1 MNHNS, CDR2 SASEGT. The CDR3 consists of 14 residues. The J segment lost 4 bases and the V segment lost 5 bases, leaving 8 bases of the junction unmatched. The CDR3 sequence: CASSSLGGGYEQYF. The DNA for the CDR3 is TGTGCCAGCAGTTCTCTCGGCGGGGGTTACGAGCAGTACTTC.

V usage is TRBV7-2 and J usage is TRBJ2-1; 7 bases fit TRBD2. This CDR3 spans 13 amino acids. V gave up 8 bases and J gave up 5 bases; unmatched junction bases: 6. CDR1 and CDR2 from the germline V gene are SGHTA and FQGNSA. The CDR3 DNA reads TGTGCCAGCTCGGGAGGCATCCACAATGAGCAGTTCTTC. Its translation: CASSGGIHNEQFF.

The sample holds many counts of this clonotype. V usage is TRBV7-9 and J usage is TRBJ1-4, with D perhaps matching TRBD1 (5 bases). There are 14 residues in the CDR3. Germline loops: CDR1 SEHNR, CDR2 FQNEAQ (reference sequence). Trimming pared 1 base from V and 7 bases from J, leaving 10 bases between. CDR3 sequence (DNA): TGTGCCAGCAGCTTAGTCAGGGAGGGTGAAAAACTGTTTTTT. This gives the protein CASSLVREGEKLFF.

This rearrangement joins TRBV6-2 or TRBV6-3 to TRBJ1-1; TRBD1 might be the D (5 bases). Deletions cut 2 bases from V and 9 bases from J, with 19 bases between. This CDR3 spans 15 amino acids. Germline V CDR1 and CDR2: MNHEY, SVGEGT. CDR3: CASSYGGVSMGKAFF. The CDR3 DNA follows: TGTGCCAGCAGTTACGGGGGTGTCAGTATGGGGAAAGCTTTCTTT.

The chain employs TRBV6-5 and TRBJ1-3; D is undetermined. The germline gives CDR1 MNHEY, CDR2 SVGAGI. This CDR3 has 15 residues. Trimming removed 6 bases at V and 0 bases at J, with 12 bases between. This CDR3 reads CASSPDGASGNTIYF. The CDR3 DNA sequence: TGTGCCAGCAGCCCGGACGGTGCCTCTGGAAACACCATATATTTT.

This clonotype was counted only a few times. The chain uses TRBV27 and TRBJ2-1, with 10 bases identical to TRBD2. CDR1 and CDR2 from the germline V gene are MNHEY and SMNVEV (reference sequence). The CDR3 is 16 residues long. V lost 1 base, J lost 7 bases, and 7 bases stayed unmatched. CDR3 nucleotide sequence: TGTGCCAGCAGTTTATGGGCTAGCGGGAGCAGTAATGAGCAGTTCTTC. It encodes CASSLWASGSSNEQFF.

This clonotype appeared a few times. This chain links TRBV7-8 with TRBJ2-1, with 7 bases that match TRBD2. Germline CDR1 is SGHVS and CDR2 is FQNEAQ. V lost 1 base, J lost 7 bases, and 10 bases stayed unmatched. This CDR3 is 16 amino acids long. CDR3 sequence reads: CASSLVLIGEGNEQFF. In DNA form, the CDR3 reads TGTGCCAGCAGCTTAGTCCTCATCGGGGAGGGGAATGAGCAGTTCTTC.

This clonotype was counted between two and nine times. This chain uses TRBV20-1 with TRBJ2-1; 15 bases line up with TRBD2. Germline values: CDR1 DFQATT, CDR2 SNEGSKA (reference sequence). The V and J ends lost 6 bases and 9 bases, in that order; junction bases with no gene match: 3. CDR3 length equals 13 residues. The CDR3 here is CSAWTSGRVEQFF. CDR3 coding DNA: TGCAGTGCCTGGACTAGCGGGAGGGTTGAGCAGTTCTTC.

This clonotype occurred many times. The rearrangement links TRBV20-1 to TRBJ2-3, with D unclear. The CDR3 spans 12 residues. The V and J ends lost 0 bases and 3 bases respectively, with 4 bases between them. Germline V lookup: CDR1 DFQATT, CDR2 SNEGSKA (reference sequence). The chain's CDR3 is CSARDPTDTQYF. The CDR3 DNA follows: TGCAGTGCTAGAGATCCAACAGATACGCAGTATTTT.

The V call is TRBV27, the J call TRBJ2-1, with D possibly being TRBD2 (6 bases). The CDR3 loop spans 14 amino acids. V was pared by 9 bases and J by 3 bases, with 15 bases between. In germline, CDR1 is MNHEY, CDR2 SMNVEV (reference sequence). DNA for the CDR3: TGTGCCAGTGTCGCGGGGTCGGGCTACAATGAGCAGTTCTTC. It specifies CASVAGSGYNEQFF.

In its sample, this clonotype was seen a few times. The J gene is TRBJ2-1, the V gene TRBV7-7; TRBD1 agrees at 9 bases. The CDR3 runs 13 residues. Germline loops: CDR1 SSHAT, CDR2 FNYEAQ (reference sequence). V lost 4 bases and J lost 8; bases outside the gene matches: 3. The CDR3 sequence is CASSSDRGYEQFF. The CDR3 nucleotides are TGTGCCAGCAGCTCGGACAGGGGCTATGAGCAGTTCTTC.

V usage is TRBV11-2 and J usage is TRBJ2-1; D is possibly TRBD2 (5 bases). Per germline, CDR1 SGHAT and CDR2 FQNNGV. The CDR3 totals 11 residues. Trimming removed 5 bases at V and 13 bases at J, with 12 bases between. CDR3 residues: CASSRAAGQFF. The CDR3 DNA reads as TGTGCCAGCAGCAGAGCGGCCGGTCAGTTCTTC.

In this sample, this clonotype turned up many times. This rearrangement joins TRBV29-1 to TRBJ2-7; D gene ambiguous. The CDR3 contains 13 residues. The germline gives CDR1 SQVTM, CDR2 ANQGSEA. Trimming left V 6 bases short and J 2 bases short, with 14 bases between. The CDR3 is CSVGSRTAYEQYF. The CDR3, as DNA: TGCAGCGTAGGTTCGCGGACCGCCTACGAGCAGTACTTC.

This clonotype was counted at least ten times. The chain has TRBV7-8 and TRBJ1-1, with 7 bases identical to TRBD1. Germline V CDR1 and CDR2: SGHVS, FQNEAQ. The V segment lost 0 bases and the J segment 6 bases; nucleotides outside the gene matches: 7. The CDR3 extends over 15 amino acids. This CDR3 is CASSLAIGGRAEAFF. Here the CDR3 DNA reads TGTGCCAGCAGCTTAGCAATAGGGGGCCGGGCTGAAGCTTTCTTT.